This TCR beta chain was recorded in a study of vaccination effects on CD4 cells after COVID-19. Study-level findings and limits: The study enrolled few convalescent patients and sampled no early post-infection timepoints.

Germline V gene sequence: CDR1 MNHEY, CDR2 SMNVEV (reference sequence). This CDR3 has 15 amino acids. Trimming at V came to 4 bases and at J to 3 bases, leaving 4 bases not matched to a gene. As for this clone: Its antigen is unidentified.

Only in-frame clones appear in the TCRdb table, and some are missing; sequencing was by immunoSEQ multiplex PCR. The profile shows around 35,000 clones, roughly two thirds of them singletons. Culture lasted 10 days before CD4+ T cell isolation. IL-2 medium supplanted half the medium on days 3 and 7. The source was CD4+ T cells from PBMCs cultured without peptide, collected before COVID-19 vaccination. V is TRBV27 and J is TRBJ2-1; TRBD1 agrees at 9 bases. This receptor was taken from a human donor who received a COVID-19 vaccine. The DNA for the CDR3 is TGTGCCAGCAGTTCCCGGGACAGGGTCTACAATGAGCAGTTCTTC. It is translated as CASSSRDRVYNEQFF.